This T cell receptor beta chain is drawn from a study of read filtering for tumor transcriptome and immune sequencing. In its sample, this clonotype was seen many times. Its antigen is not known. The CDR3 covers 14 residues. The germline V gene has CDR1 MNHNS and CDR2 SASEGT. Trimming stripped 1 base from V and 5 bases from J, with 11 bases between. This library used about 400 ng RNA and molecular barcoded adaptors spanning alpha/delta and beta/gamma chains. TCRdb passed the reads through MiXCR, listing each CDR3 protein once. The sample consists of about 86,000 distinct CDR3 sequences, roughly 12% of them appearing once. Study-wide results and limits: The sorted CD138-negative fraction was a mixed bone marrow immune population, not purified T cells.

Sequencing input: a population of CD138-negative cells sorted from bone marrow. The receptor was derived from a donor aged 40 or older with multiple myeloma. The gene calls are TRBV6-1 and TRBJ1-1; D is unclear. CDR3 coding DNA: TGTGCCAGCAGTGAAGGGTTGAGGGAAACTGAAGCTTTCTTT. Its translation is CASSEGLRETEAFF.